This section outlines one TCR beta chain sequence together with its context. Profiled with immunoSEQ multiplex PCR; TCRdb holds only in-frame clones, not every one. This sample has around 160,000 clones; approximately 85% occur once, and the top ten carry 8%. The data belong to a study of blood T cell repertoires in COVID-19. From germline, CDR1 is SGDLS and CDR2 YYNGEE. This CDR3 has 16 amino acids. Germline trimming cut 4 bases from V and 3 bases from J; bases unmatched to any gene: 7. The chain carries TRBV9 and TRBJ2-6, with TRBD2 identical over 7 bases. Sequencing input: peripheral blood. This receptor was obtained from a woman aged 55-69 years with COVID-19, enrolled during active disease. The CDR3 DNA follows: TGTGCCAGCAGCCCCTGGGGAGGGTTTGGGGCCAACGTCCTGACTTTC. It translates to CASSPWGGFGANVLTF.